Below are 24 T cell receptor beta chains sequenced from a single sample in a study of early T cells in non-severe SARS-CoV-2 infection. Using its own MiXCR run on the 5' RACE reads, TCRdb lists one record per CDR3 protein. Found here are 69,000 or so distinct CDR3 sequences, around a tenth of them singletons; the top ten hold under 6.5%. The sequenced sample consisted of whole blood. Receptors originate from an adult who was a healthcare worker with PCR-confirmed SARS-CoV-2 infection or an uninfected control (not recorded which).

A few counts support this clonotype. The J gene is TRBJ2-3, the V gene TRBV12-5, with D unclear. The CDR3 has 15 residues. Per germline, CDR1 LGHNT and CDR2 FRNRAP. V was pared by 2 bases and J by 1 base, with 10 bases between. The CDR3 region has the DNA TGTGCTAGTGGTTTGTCCAGTGGACGCACAGATACGCAGTATTTT. Translated, it gives CASGLSSGRTDTQYF.

Ten or more counts support this clonotype. J is TRBJ2-3 and V is TRBV10-2; D is possibly TRBD2 (6 bases). Trimming shortened V by 0 bases and J by 0 bases, and 19 bases separated the two germline ends. The CDR3 has 19 residues. Germline CDR1 WSHSY, CDR2 SAAADI. The DNA for the CDR3 is TGCGCCAGCAGTGAGTCGAGGCTAGCGAGAGCATTTAGCACAGATACGCAGTATTTT. Translation gives CASSESRLARAFSTDTQYF.

V is TRBV30 and J is TRBJ2-6; D gene uncertain. Germline V gene lookup returns CDR1 GTSNPN and CDR2 SVGIG (reference sequence). This CDR3 has 15 amino acids. The CDR3: CAVRQRSSGANVLTF. The CDR3 DNA sequence: TGTGCTGTGAGGCAGCGTTCCTCTGGGGCCAACGTCCTGACTTTC.

This clonotype has just a few counts. The chain combines TRBV29-1 with TRBJ2-3; D remains ambiguous. The CDR3 covers 12 residues. Germline V gene sequence: CDR1 SQVTM, CDR2 ANQGSEA. The germline V and J ends were trimmed by 3 bases and 4 bases, with 8 bases remaining between them. In DNA form, the CDR3 reads TGCAGCGTTGAGTCTCTTCCAGATACGCAGTATTTT. Translation gives CSVESLPDTQYF.

The chain has TRBV7-9 and TRBJ2-7, with unresolved D. Germline values: CDR1 SEHNR, CDR2 FQNEAQ (reference sequence). The CDR3 sequence is 16 residues long. Trimming stripped 0 bases from V and 1 base from J, with 13 bases between. CDR3 in amino acids: CASSLAPLDRSYEQYF. CDR3 sequence (DNA): TGTGCCAGCAGCTTAGCACCCCTAGACCGTTCCTACGAGCAGTACTTC.

This chain connects TRBV2 to TRBJ2-7; D not resolved. The CDR3 runs 11 residues. V was clipped by 6 bases and J by 2 bases, with 5 bases between them. The germline V gene has CDR1 SNHLY and CDR2 FYNNEI. This CDR3 is CASSPTYEQYF. The CDR3 region has the DNA TGTGCCAGCAGCCCAACCTACGAGCAGTACTTC.

This clonotype came up many times. The rearrangement joins TRBV20-1 to TRBJ2-4; TRBD2 agrees at 11 bases. The CDR3 has 16 amino acids. CDR1 is DFQATT and CDR2 is SNEGSKA in the germline V gene (reference sequence). V shed 6 bases and J 1 base; nucleotides not matched to a gene: 8. The DNA for the CDR3 is TGCAGTGCCCCTATAGCGGGAGGGCGGGCCAAAAACATTCAGTACTTC. It is translated as CSAPIAGGRAKNIQYF.

The gene calls are TRBV29-1 and TRBJ2-7; the D is unclear. This CDR3 region has 11 residues. V was cut by 6 bases and J by 3 bases, with 9 bases left in between. Germline V CDR1 and CDR2: SQVTM, ANQGSEA. CDR3 in DNA: TGCAGCGTCATCGAGGACTACGAGCAGTACTTC. This encodes CSVIEDYEQYF.

The chain is built from TRBV7-2 and TRBJ2-5; TRBD2 agrees at 8 bases. V trimming: 5 bases; J trimming: 0 bases; junction bases outside the gene matches: 14. The V gene's germline CDR1 is SGHTA and CDR2 FQGNSA. The CDR3 has 18 amino acids. CDR3 sequence (DNA): TGTGCCAGCAGCCCTAGGGGGAAGTTAGCGGGGTACCAAGAGACCCAGTACTTC. Protein sequence: CASSPRGKLAGYQETQYF.

The chain has TRBV3-1 and TRBJ2-7; D unresolved. Germline CDR1 LGHDT, CDR2 YNNKEL (reference sequence). CDR3 length: 13 residues. V gave up 2 bases and J gave up 6 bases, with 11 bases separating them. CDR3 in amino acids: CASSQLGLSEQYF. CDR3 sequence (DNA): TGTGCCAGCAGCCAACTGGGGTTAAGCGAGCAGTACTTC.

Ten or more counts support this clonotype. The chain uses TRBV2 and TRBJ1-6, with 9 bases that match TRBD1. Germline CDR1 and CDR2: SNHLY and FYNNEI. V was pared by 6 bases and J by 7 bases, with 7 bases of the junction left unmatched. There are 15 residues in the CDR3. The CDR3 spells CASRGQGAANSPLHF. The CDR3 nucleotides are TGTGCCAGCAGGGGACAGGGAGCCGCCAATTCACCCCTCCACTTT.

This clonotype was recorded many times. This chain connects TRBV20-1 to TRBJ2-5; TRBD2 agrees at 11 bases. Looked up from germline, CDR1 is DFQATT and CDR2 is SNEGSKA (reference sequence). The CDR3 extends over 15 amino acids. The junction had 4 bases not matched to a gene; V was cut back by 1 base and J by 3 bases. Here the CDR3 DNA reads TGCAGTGCTAGAGCCCCACTAGCGGGAGAAGAGACCCAGTACTTC. It is translated as CSARAPLAGEETQYF.

In its sample, this clonotype was seen many times. The rearrangement joins TRBV5-4 to TRBJ1-1; D is possibly TRBD1 (5 bases). Trimming cost V 2 bases and J 3 bases, with 11 bases left between them. This CDR3 comprises 14 residues. The germline CDR1 and CDR2 sequences are SGHNT and YYREEE (reference sequence). Here the CDR3 reads CASSFEGRDTEAFF. CDR3 nucleotides: TGTGCCAGCAGCTTCGAGGGGCGAGACACTGAAGCTTTCTTT.

There are a few counts of this clonotype. The chain couples TRBV7-3 to TRBJ2-1, with D possibly TRBD1 on 6 matching bases. Germline V gene data show CDR1 as SGHTA and CDR2 as FQGTGA. The V end lost 6 bases, the J end lost 3 bases, and 15 bases lay between the germline ends. The CDR3 is 15 residues long. Written as DNA, the CDR3 is TGTGCCAGCAGTTACTCGGGACATAACTACAATGAGCAGTTCTTC. It yields the protein CASSYSGHNYNEQFF.

This clonotype was picked up many times. In DNA, the CDR3 is TGCGCCAGCAGCTTGGACGGATCCAATCAGCCCCAGCATTTT. As protein: CASSLDGSNQPQHF. The chain combines TRBV5-1 with TRBJ1-5, with unresolved D. This CDR3 is 14 amino acids long. Germline V CDR1 and CDR2: SGHRS, YFSETQ. Trimming removed 0 bases from V and 3 bases from J, with 7 bases in between.

The rearrangement links TRBV9 to TRBJ1-5; D not resolved. V lost 1 base and J lost 3, with 5 bases in between. The CDR3 runs to 13 residues. Germline loops: CDR1 SGDLS, CDR2 YYNGEE. CDR3 sequence: CASSVQPNQPQHF. DNA of the CDR3: TGTGCCAGCAGCGTACAGCCCAATCAGCCCCAGCATTTT.

With regard to this clonotype: A read error is possible here, since a much larger clone lies one base away. This chain links TRBV4-2 with TRBJ2-7, with unresolved D. With 4 bases removed from V and 3 bases from J, the gap between germline ends came to 13 bases. The germline V gene has CDR1 LGHNA and CDR2 YNFKEQ. There are 14 residues in the CDR3. The CDR3 region is CASSRKRTFYEQYF. The CDR3 DNA reads as TGTGCCAGCAGCCGAAAACGGACGTTCTACGAGCAGTACTTC.

This clonotype came up a few times. V gene TRBV13 combines with J gene TRBJ2-5; 8 nucleotides align to TRBD2. Trimming took 1 base from V and 5 from J; bases not matched to a gene: 3. Per germline, CDR1 PRHDT and CDR2 FYEKMQ (reference sequence). This CDR3 has 14 residues. DNA of the CDR3: TGTGCCAGCAGCTTAGCCGGGGGGGCGGAGACCCAGTACTTC. Translated: CASSLAGGAETQYF.

The chain uses TRBV10-3 and TRBJ1-5; tentative D call: TRBD1 (6 bases). This CDR3 is 13 amino acids long. V was clipped by 4 bases and J by 5 bases, with 9 bases between them. The germline CDR1 and CDR2 sequences are ENHRY and SYGVKD. CDR3 nucleotide sequence: TGTGCCATCAGTGGACAGGCTGATCAGCCCCAGCATTTT. It codes for CAISGQADQPQHF.

The table lists this clonotype with a few counts. This chain uses TRBV4-3 with TRBJ1-3; D gene unclear. V was clipped by 1 base and J by 3 bases, with 10 bases between them. The CDR3 loop spans 15 amino acids. Germline V gene lookup returns CDR1 LGHNA and CDR2 YSLEER. CDR3 DNA: TGCGCCAGCAGCCAAGTACATTTGGGTGGAAACACCATATATTTT. The encoded protein is CASSQVHLGGNTIYF.

This clonotype was found a few times. J is TRBJ1-4 and V is TRBV20-1; D is undetermined. V shed 4 bases and J shed 0 bases, with 6 bases lying between them. CDR3 length equals 13 residues. Looked up from germline, CDR1 is DFQATT and CDR2 is SNEGSKA (reference sequence). The CDR3 coding sequence is TGCAGTGCTATACAGTCAACTAATGAAAAACTGTTTTTT. This sequence encodes CSAIQSTNEKLFF.

As to this clonotype: This is likely a read error, given that the CDR3 carries no conserved phenylalanine or tryptophan at its end. This sequence joins TRBV11-2 and TRBJ2-7; the match to TRBD1 covers 8 bases. V shed 2 bases and J 7 bases; nucleotides not matched to a gene: 4. The CDR3 loop spans 13 amino acids. The germline CDR1 and CDR2 sequences are SGHAT and FQNNGV. CDR3: CASSLTGGQEQYL. The CDR3 DNA sequence: TGTGCCAGCAGCTTAACAGGGGGGCAAGAGCAGTACCTC.

Worth noting for this clonotype: An end of the junction does not agree with germline; a read error may underlie this. For the CDR3, the DNA is TGTGCCGGCAGTTTCGGCAGGGGGACGGACATTCAGTACTTC. As protein: CAGSFGRGTDIQYF. The rearrangement joins TRBV12-3 or TRBV12-4 to TRBJ2-4; 7 nucleotides agree with TRBD1. The CDR3 has 14 residues.

There are a few counts of this clonotype. The CDR3, as DNA: TGTGCCAGCAGCCACAGAAGCTCTGGAAACACCATATATTTT. As protein: CASSHRSSGNTIYF. The chain is built from TRBV3-1 and TRBJ1-3; D call uncertain. Looked up from germline, CDR1 is LGHDT and CDR2 is YNNKEL (reference sequence). V shed 3 bases and J shed 0 bases, with 6 bases lying between them. This CDR3 is built from 14 residues.